Following are 24 T cell receptor beta chains from one sample sequenced in a study of cytomegalovirus exposure and HLA in healthy donors. Primers for the PCR totalled 60 Vbeta and 13 Jbeta. Only in-frame clones appear in the TCRdb table, and some are missing; sequencing was by immunoSEQ multiplex PCR. The sample holds about 140,000 clones. The sequenced sample was PBMCs. These receptor sequences come from a woman in her late teens or twenties in good health and CMV-seronegative.

The J gene is TRBJ2-7, the V gene TRBV7-9, with D tentatively TRBD1 (7 bases). The CDR3 totals 13 residues. Germline-derived CDR1 and CDR2 are SEHNR and FQNEAQ (reference sequence). V was clipped by 5 bases and J by 0 bases, with 8 bases between them. In nucleotides, the CDR3 is TGTGCCAGCAGCCAGGGGGGCTCCTACGAGCAGTACGTC. Its translation: CASSQGGSYEQYV.

The chain uses TRBV5-5 and TRBJ2-2; possible D gene TRBD2, 6 bases. V was trimmed by 4 bases and J by 4 bases, leaving 17 bases between them. This CDR3 is built from 16 residues. In germline, CDR1 is SGHKS, CDR2 YYEKEE (reference sequence). The CDR3 is CASSERLDGGTGELFF. CDR3 DNA: TGTGCCAGCAGCGAACGGCTCGACGGGGGCACCGGGGAGCTGTTTTTT.

This chain joins TRBV2 and TRBJ2-6, with 7 positions matching TRBD2. The CDR3 totals 17 residues. Germline assignment: CDR1 SNHLY and CDR2 FYNNEI. Germline trimming cut 8 bases from V and 3 bases from J; bases unmatched to any gene: 13. CDR3 loop: CASSKGGTFRGANVLTF. The CDR3 coding sequence is TGTGCCAGCTCAAAGGGAGGGACGTTTCGTGGGGCCAACGTCCTGACTTTC. Full variable domain (remainder filled in from reference TRBV2 and TRBJ2-6): EPEVTQTPSHQVTQMGQEVILRCVPISNHLYFYWYRQILGQKVEFLVSFYNNEISEKSEIFDDQFSVERPDGSNFTLKIRSTKLEDSAMYFCASSKGGTFRGANVLTFGAGSRLTVL.

The CDR3 DNA reads as TGTGCCAGCCAGAATAGGGGGGGGAGCTCCTACGAGCAGTACTTC. The encoded protein is CASQNRGGSSYEQYF. The chain couples TRBV27 to TRBJ2-7; maybe TRBD2 (7 bases). Germline CDR1 MNHEY, CDR2 SMNVEV (reference sequence). The CDR3 contains 15 residues. V lost 8 bases to trimming and J lost 0 bases, with 17 bases between them.

The chain links TRBV7-9 to TRBJ1-2; TRBD1 might be the D (5 bases). The CDR3 loop spans 15 amino acids. The germline CDR1 and CDR2 sequences are SEHNR and FQNEAQ (reference sequence). Trimming cost V 0 bases and J 2 bases, with 10 bases left between them. The CDR3, as DNA: TGTGCCAGCAGCTTAGCTACGGAGGGGAACTATGGCTACACCTTC. Translation: CASSLATEGNYGYTF.

V is TRBV19 and J is TRBJ2-1; no firm D call. CDR1 and CDR2 (germline): LNHDA, SQIVND (reference sequence). The CDR3 is 15 amino acids. Between the trimmed V and J ends, which lost 1 base and 0 bases, there was a span of 7 bases. Written as DNA, the CDR3 is TGTGCCAGTAGTATAGGAACTGTCTCCTACAATGAGCAGTTCTTC. Translating it yields CASSIGTVSYNEQFF.

The chain has TRBV18 and TRBJ2-2; TRBD2 aligns across 14 bases. Trimming took 3 bases from V and 1 from J; bases not matched to a gene: 4. CDR1 and CDR2 from the germline V gene are KGHSH and LQKENI. The CDR3 loop spans 18 amino acids. CDR3 protein: CASSPKGLAGENTGELFF. CDR3 nucleotides: TGTGCCAGCTCACCCAAGGGACTAGCGGGAGAGAACACCGGGGAGCTGTTTTTT.

The chain carries TRBV6-1 and TRBJ2-5; 8 nucleotides match TRBD2. Germline-derived CDR1 and CDR2 are MNHNS and SASEGT. Unmatched junction bases numbered 9, after V lost 7 bases and J lost 2 bases. This CDR3 spans 15 amino acids. The DNA for the CDR3 is TGTGCCAGCATCGGACTTATAGCGGGACAAGAGACCCAGTACTTC. Translated, it gives CASIGLIAGQETQYF.

The CDR3 nucleotides read TGTGCCAGCAGTACTGGGGGGATTAGCACTGAAGCTTTCTTT. Amino acid sequence: CASSTGGISTEAFF. The V call is TRBV6-5, the J call TRBJ1-1; possibly TRBD1 for D (5 bases). CDR1 is MNHEY and CDR2 is SVGAGI in the germline V gene. V lost 5 bases and J 4 bases, leaving 14 bases between the germline ends. The CDR3 totals 14 residues.

The chain has TRBV2 and TRBJ1-2; weak D call: TRBD1 (6 bases). The germline V and J ends were trimmed by 5 bases and 4 bases, with 8 bases remaining between them. The CDR3 totals 12 residues. Germline CDR1 and CDR2: SNHLY and FYNNEI. CDR3 bases: TGTGCCAGCAGTCCGGACAGCTATGGCTACACCTTC. This translates into CASSPDSYGYTF.

V usage is TRBV28 and J usage is TRBJ2-2; 7 nucleotides agree with TRBD2. V trimming: 6 bases; J trimming: 0 bases; junction bases outside the gene matches: 4. Germline V gene data show CDR1 as MDHEN and CDR2 as SYDVKM. This CDR3 region has 15 residues. CDR3 residues: CASRTGGTNTGELFF. The CDR3 nucleotides read TGTGCCAGCAGGACCGGGGGGACGAACACCGGGGAGCTGTTTTTT.

The J gene is TRBJ2-7, the V gene TRBV7-2; a possible D gene is TRBD1 (6 bases). The CDR3 has 16 amino acids. V was shortened by 5 bases and J by 4 bases, with 21 bases between the two germline ends. Per germline, CDR1 SGHTA and CDR2 FQGNSA. The CDR3 bases are TGTGCCAGCAGCCCAGGGGTTGGCAGGGGCAGATACGAGCAGTACGTC. Translated, it gives CASSPGVGRGRYEQYV.

This chain links TRBV28 with TRBJ2-1; 8 bases line up with TRBD1. CDR3 length equals 13 residues. The V gene end was trimmed by 6 bases and the J gene end by 12 bases; junction bases not matched to a gene: 10. Germline V lookup: CDR1 MDHEN, CDR2 SYDVKM. The CDR3 coding sequence is TGTGCCAGCAGGTCGGGACAGGACGACGGGCAGTTCTTC. As protein: CASRSGQDDGQFF.

The rearrangement uses TRBV4-2 and TRBJ2-3; TRBD2 is a possible D gene (6 bases). Germline V gene sequence: CDR1 LGHNA, CDR2 YNFKEQ. CDR3 length: 18 residues. The V gene lost 0 bases and the J gene lost 4 bases, with 20 bases spanning the gap. The CDR3 here is CASSQEPELAGGSDTQYF. The CDR3 DNA reads as TGTGCCAGCAGCCAAGAGCCGGAACTAGCCGGAGGGTCAGATACGCAGTATTTT.

The chain employs TRBV18 and TRBJ1-3; TRBD1 is a possible D gene (6 bases). Per the germline V gene, CDR1 is KGHSH and CDR2 is LQKENI. V was shortened by 2 bases and J by 2 bases, with 13 bases between the two germline ends. The CDR3 totals 16 residues. The chain's CDR3 is CASSPTTGPPGNTIYF. The CDR3 nucleotides are TGTGCCAGCTCACCAACTACAGGGCCCCCTGGAAACACCATATATTTT.

This sequence joins TRBV5-1 and TRBJ2-5; TRBD1 aligns across 8 bases. After removal of 5 bases from V and 5 bases from J, the junction contained 8 bases not matched to a gene. Germline V gives CDR1 SGHRS, CDR2 YFSETQ. CDR3 length: 14 amino acids. The CDR3 is CASSPGGVRETQYF. For the CDR3, the DNA is TGCGCCAGCAGTCCAGGGGGCGTCAGGGAGACCCAGTACTTC.

The chain joins TRBV11-3 to TRBJ2-1; 10 bases are shared with TRBD2. V lost 4 bases, J lost 1 base, and 7 bases stayed unmatched. This CDR3 is built from 17 residues. Germline V lookup: CDR1 SGHNT, CDR2 YENEEA. This CDR3 is CASSSLAGGRSYNEQFF. CDR3 sequence (DNA): TGTGCCAGCAGCTCCTTAGCGGGAGGAAGGTCCTACAATGAGCAGTTCTTC.

V is TRBV5-4 and J is TRBJ1-4, with a possible D match to TRBD1 (5 bases). The CDR3 is 14 amino acids. V was trimmed by 4 bases and J by 4 bases, leaving 11 bases between them. Germline V gene data show CDR1 as SGHNT and CDR2 as YYREEE (reference sequence). In nucleotides, the CDR3 is TGTGCCAGCAGCCGTGACAGCCTTAATGAAAAACTGTTTTTT. The encoded protein is CASSRDSLNEKLFF.

The rearrangement links TRBV11-3 to TRBJ2-2; tentatively, D is TRBD1 (5 bases). The V end was cut by 5 bases, the J end by 5 bases, with 18 bases between. Per the germline V gene, CDR1 is SGHNT and CDR2 is YENEEA. The CDR3 sequence is 16 residues long. CDR3 sequence: CASSLGGARGTGELFF. CDR3 DNA sequence: TGTGCCAGCAGCCTAGGTGGGGCAAGAGGAACCGGGGAGCTGTTTTTT.

The gene calls are TRBV28 and TRBJ2-1; TRBD2 is a possible D gene (5 bases). Germline V gene lookup returns CDR1 MDHEN and CDR2 SYDVKM. V shed 5 bases and J shed 2 bases, with 16 bases lying between them. This CDR3 region has 16 residues. As DNA, the CDR3 is TGTGCCAGCAGTCCTCTAGACGGGAAGGCCTACAATGAGCAGTTCTTC. Translation gives CASSPLDGKAYNEQFF. Drawing the rest from reference TRBV28 and TRBJ2-1, the complete variable domain is DVKVTQSSRYLVKRTGEKVFLECVQDMDHENMFWYRQDPGLGLRLIYFSYDVKMKEKGDIPEGYSVSREKKERFSLILESASTNQTSMYLCASSPLDGKAYNEQFFGPGTRLTVL.

CDR3 protein: CASSARDITSTEAFF. CDR3 nucleotides: TGTGCCAGCAGTGCCCGAGACATCACGAGCACTGAAGCTTTCTTT. The V and J genes are TRBV6-4 and TRBJ1-1; no clear D. Deletions cut 4 bases from V and 4 bases from J, with 16 bases between. This CDR3 region has 15 residues. Looked up from germline, CDR1 is MRHNA and CDR2 is SNTAGT.

V is TRBV7-8 and J is TRBJ2-1; 12 bases are shared with TRBD2. Losses at the gene ends were 5 bases for V and 5 bases for J; bases not matched to a gene: 1. Per germline, CDR1 SGHVS and CDR2 FQNEAQ. The CDR3 covers 14 residues. CDR3 in amino acids: CASSRTSGNNEQFF. As DNA, the CDR3 is TGTGCCAGCAGCAGGACTAGCGGGAACAATGAGCAGTTCTTC.

CDR3 amino acids: CASSPGLARSVEETQYF. The CDR3, as DNA: TGTGCCAGCAGCCCAGGACTAGCGAGAAGTGTGGAGGAGACCCAGTACTTC. The chain uses TRBV7-9 and TRBJ2-5; 9 nucleotides line up with TRBD2. Germline V lookup: CDR1 SEHNR, CDR2 FQNEAQ (reference sequence). The J segment lost 5 bases and the V segment lost 5 bases, leaving 15 bases of the junction unmatched. CDR3 length: 17 amino acids. The variable domain in full, completed from reference TRBV7-9 and TRBJ2-5, reads DTGVSQNPRHKITKRGQNVTFRCDPISEHNRLYWYRQTLGQGPEFLTYFQNEAQLEKSRLLSDRFSAERPKGSFSTLEIQRTEQGDSAMYLCASSPGLARSVEETQYFGPGTRLLVL.

This chain's CDR3 is CASKQGGAHNYGYTF. The CDR3 nucleotides are TGTGCCAGCAAACAGGGGGGCGCCCATAACTATGGCTACACCTTC. This rearrangement joins TRBV2 to TRBJ1-2; 8 bases are shared with TRBD1. Germline V gene data show CDR1 as SNHLY and CDR2 as FYNNEI. V gave up 7 bases and J gave up 1 base; unmatched junction bases: 8. The CDR3 extends over 15 amino acids.